The sample holds a few counts of the clone carrying this T cell receptor beta chain. What it binds is unknown. This specimen belongs to a study of T cells after yellow fever vaccination. Study findings and constraints: Re-detected after boosting: most primary clones, 96% of CD4 and about 85% of CD8. The secondary response showed a weaker magnitude and a faster peak, day 5 versus 15.

V lost 5 bases, J lost 8 bases, and 6 bases stayed unmatched. This CDR3 is 14 amino acids long. A universal primer site and UMIs were added as TCR cDNA was made by 5'RACE template switching. TCRdb redid the calling of the 5' RACE reads with MiXCR, one entry per CDR3 protein. The profile covers some 670,000 distinct CDR3 sequences, with about 12% appearing a single time and about 15% taken by the ten largest. The receptor's source is a man aged 25 to 45 who received the YFV17D yellow fever vaccine. V usage is TRBV12-3 or TRBV12-4 and J usage is TRBJ1-6; 7 bases line up with TRBD1. The sample was PBMCs, taken on the day of the yellow fever booster vaccination. The CDR3 here is CASSRDRDDSPLHF. Written as DNA, the CDR3 is TGTGCCAGCAGTCGTGACAGGGATGATTCACCCCTCCACTTT.